This passage covers 5 T cell receptor beta chains from one sample sequenced in a study of regulatory and conventional T cells in breast cancer (dated by TCRdb to about 2015). Library generation was performed with PCR. The run used an Illumina MiSeq. TCRdb reprocessing: public reads trimmed at Q25 with fastp, clones called with MiXCR, in-frame beta chains kept. Each record represents a unique CDR3 protein, reported with the most common genes and DNA among its rows. The sample table records about 10,000 distinct CDR3 sequences; roughly 36% of these occur just once. The biggest ten clones account for roughly 6.1% of the sample. The sequenced sample was conventional T cells from blood. The receptors derive from a male donor in good health.

The genes are TRBV7-9 and TRBJ1-1, with TRBD1 matching 9 bases. Trimming removed 5 bases from V and 5 bases from J; junction bases left unmatched: 9. Germline-derived CDR1 and CDR2 are SEHNR and FQNEAQ (reference sequence). CDR3 size: 15 residues. The CDR3 coding sequence is TGTGCCAGCAGCCCGGGCGACAGGGGGTTTACTGAAGCTTTCTTT. Its translation is CASSPGDRGFTEAFF.

The chain employs TRBV5-1 and TRBJ1-2; no clear D gene. CDR3 length: 16 amino acids. The V end lost 0 bases, the J end lost 2 bases, and 14 bases lay between the germline ends. Germline V gives CDR1 SGHRS, CDR2 YFSETQ. CDR3 in DNA: TGCGCCAGCAGCTTGGGGGGATTGGGTTCCAACTATGGCTACACCTTC. Translated: CASSLGGLGSNYGYTF. The full variable domain, completed using reference TRBV5-1 and TRBJ1-2, is KAGVTQTPRYLIKTRGQQVTLSCSPISGHRSVSWYQQTPGQGLQFLFEYFSETQRNKGNFPGRFSGRQFSNSRSEMNVSTLELGDSALYLCASSLGGLGSNYGYTFGSGTRLTVV.

This sequence joins TRBV11-2 and TRBJ1-2; no reliable D call. V gave up 8 bases and J gave up 10 bases, with 14 bases separating them. Germline V gives CDR1 SGHAT, CDR2 FQNNGV. The CDR3 is made up of 11 amino acids. CDR3 residues: CASGEFFHYTF. The CDR3 DNA is TGTGCCAGCGGTGAATTCTTCCACTACACCTTC.

This clonotype is termed medium-sized. This chain joins TRBV4-2 and TRBJ2-5, with a tentative D call TRBD1 (6 bases). From germline, CDR1 is LGHNA and CDR2 YNFKEQ. V lost 4 bases and J 2 bases, leaving 14 bases between the germline ends. The CDR3 loop spans 15 amino acids. The CDR3 is CASSRVVTGQETQYF. As DNA, the CDR3 is TGTGCCAGCAGCCGGGTGGTGACAGGTCAAGAGACCCAGTACTTC.

In this sample, this clonotype is medium-sized. The rearrangement uses TRBV18 and TRBJ2-3; D is uncertain. The ends were cut back, 3 bases at V and 6 bases at J, with 10 bases in the middle. The germline V gene has CDR1 KGHSH and CDR2 LQKENI. The CDR3 loop spans 13 amino acids. CDR3 amino acids: CASSPPGSDTQYF. The CDR3 coding sequence is TGTGCCAGCTCACCCCCCGGTTCGGATACGCAGTATTTT.